This TCR beta chain was documented in a study of regulatory dendritic cells for organ transplantation. A note on this clone: Its antigen is still unknown.

Sorted T cells were CFSE-labeled and cultured four to five days with allogeneic regulatory or mature dendritic cells at 1:10. Germline V CDR1 and CDR2: SEHNR, FQNEAQ (reference sequence). The CDR3 is 11 amino acids. Trimming took off 5 bases at V and 4 bases at J, with 5 bases between the two ends. Libraries were prepared by immunoSEQ multiplex PCR; TCRdb keeps only in-frame clonotypes and omits some of them. The sample lists about 4,400 clones; about 76% were seen once. The specimen was memory CD8+ T cells from blood cultured with dendritic cells. Subset meaning: CD45RO+ memory T cells. This clonotype was obtained from a human donor in good health. The V call is TRBV7-9, the J call TRBJ1-2, with D hard to call. DNA of the CDR3: TGTGCCAGCAGCAGAGCCTATGGCTACACCTTC. Translating it yields CASSRAYGYTF.